The entry below describes one T cell receptor beta chain. This clone's antigen is unknown. No base quality values were provided; no much bigger clone lies one nucleotide off. These data originate in a study of CD8+ T cells in alopecia areata (dated by TCRdb to 2016 to 2019). Study-wide context: The treated patients, all with moderate-to-severe alopecia areata, were enrolled in an open-label pilot trial of oral tofacitinib given at 5 to 10 mg twice daily. Patients stayed on tofacitinib for 6 to 18 months and then had 6 months of follow-up off drug so that delayed response and recurrence could be assessed. For the treated patients, the SALT score, which quantifies what percentage of scalp surface area is affected, served as the measure of disease severity. To study T cell clonal expansion in alopecia areata, the researchers applied high-throughput TCRbeta sequencing to both the C3H/HeJ mouse model and human patients. On the human side, TCRbeta sequencing was run on scalp tissue and on sorted CD4+ and CD8+ peripheral blood T cells from healthy controls and from alopecia areata patients with either patchy or totalis/universalis disease. Patients on tofacitinib were biopsied at baseline and after 4 and 24 weeks of treatment, and several of the patients also had a later scalp biopsy. Clonality in the scalp was compared among normal scalp (n=4), patchy alopecia areata scalp (n=8), and alopecia totalis/universalis scalp (n=8). RNA was obtained with the PAXgene miRNA kit for fixed scalp, the miRNeasy kit for PBMCs, and the RNeasy kit for mouse skin. TCRbeta CDR3 regions were amplified by immunoSEQ multiplex PCR with 35 Vbeta forward and 13 Jbeta reverse primers.

Measured from the cysteine to the phenylalanine, the CDR3 is 11 residues long. The retained sequence is limited to the CDR3, 33 bases, with the frame set at the first base. The V and J ends are trimmed by 1 base and 6 bases, leaving 7 bases between them. The CDR1 and CDR2 encoded by the germline V gene (reference sequence) are GTSNPN and SVGIG. The method was the immunoSEQ multiplex PCR assay. RNA was extracted from all samples and reverse transcribed into cDNA as template for TCR sequencing. SuperScript III was used for first-strand cDNA synthesis, primed with a 2:1 mix of oligo-dT and random hexamers. A synthetic immune receptor repertoire was used to measure amplification bias, and any remaining bias was corrected computationally. Per the authors' processing: Raw reads were preprocessed to remove errors, and CDR3 was defined by IMGT conventions from the conserved cysteine to phenylalanine. Clonality was computed by normalizing Shannon entropy by log2 of the number of productive unique TCRs and subtracting the result from 1. CD4 or CD8 identity of scalp clones was inferred by cross-referencing scalp TCRbeta sequences with sorted blood CD4 and CD8 repertoires. The source is immuneACCESS, and TCRdb retained only in-frame sequences with V and J called. Part of the clones is not carried over; for the studies checked, unresolved V genes explain less than half of this, and the remainder is unexplained. V, J and clone size were drawn from that table, and D and trimming were deduced from the DNA. The sample records roughly 190,000 clones, 50% to 60% of which are singletons. Around 0.7% of the sample rests with the top ten.

The time point label corresponds to: about 4 weeks on oral tofacitinib. This sample's treatment or condition label indicates: oral pan-JAK inhibitor, 5-10 mg twice daily. Lesional scalp punch biopsies and peripheral blood were obtained from alopecia areata patients. PBMCs were isolated by density centrifugation and stained for CD3, CD4 and CD8, after which CD4+ and CD8+ T cells were sorted on a FACSAria. Study-wide findings and limitations: Resident alphabeta T cells in normal human skin are also sequenced, complicating scalp TCR repertoire analysis, unlike mouse skin dominated by gammadelta T cells. Compared with normal scalp, lesional scalp had higher clonality and more expanded CD8+ clones, particularly in alopecia totalis/universalis, a pattern that suggests antigenic drive. Because the treated cohort was small and had just a single nonresponder, larger studies are needed to establish links between baseline CD8+ expansion and response. Shared TCR sequences between patients were less evident than in mice, which may be partly attributable to HLA diversity in the patient population. During tofacitinib treatment, many expanded lesional clones remained in scalp and blood, and this persistence may partly explain relapse after treatment is stopped. Scalp clonality and the number of expanded CD8+ clones among the top 100 scalp clones were significantly decreased by tofacitinib.

The source of this sequence is a human donor with alopecia areata. In this chain, TRBV30 is recombined with TRBJ2-7; confidence is insufficient to name the D gene. This material consisted of CD4+ T cells sorted from blood, taken at week 4, from a patient treated with tofacitinib. The CDR3 amino acid sequence is: CAWSGRSEQYF. The DNA sequence follows: TGTGCCTGGAGTGGCAGGTCCGAGCAGTACTTC. Reference TRBV30 and TRBJ2-7 proteins supply the regions before and after the CDR3; the full variable domain is: SQTIHQWPATLVQPVGSPLSLECTVEGTSNPNLYWYRQAAGRGLQLLFYSVGIGQISSEVPQNLSASRPQDRQFILSSKKLLLSDSGFYLCAWSGRSEQYFGPGTRLTVT.